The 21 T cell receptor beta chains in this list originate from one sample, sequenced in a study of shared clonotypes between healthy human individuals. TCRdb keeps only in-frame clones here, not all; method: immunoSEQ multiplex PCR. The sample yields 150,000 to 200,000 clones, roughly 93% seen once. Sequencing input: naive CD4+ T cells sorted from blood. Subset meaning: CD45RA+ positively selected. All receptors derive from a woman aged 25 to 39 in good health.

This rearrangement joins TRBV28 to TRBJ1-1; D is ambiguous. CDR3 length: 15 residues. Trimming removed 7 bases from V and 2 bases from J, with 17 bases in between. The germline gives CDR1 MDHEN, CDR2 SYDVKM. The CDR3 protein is CASTPATHHNTEAFF. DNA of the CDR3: TGTGCCAGCACCCCCGCGACCCACCATAACACTGAAGCTTTCTTT.

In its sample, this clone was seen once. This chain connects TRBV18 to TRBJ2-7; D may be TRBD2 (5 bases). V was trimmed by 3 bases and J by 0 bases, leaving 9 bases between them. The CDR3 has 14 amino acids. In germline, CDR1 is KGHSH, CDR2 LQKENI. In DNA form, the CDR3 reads TGTGCCAGCTCACCTTCGGACTCCTCCTACGAGCAGTACTTC. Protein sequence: CASSPSDSSYEQYF.

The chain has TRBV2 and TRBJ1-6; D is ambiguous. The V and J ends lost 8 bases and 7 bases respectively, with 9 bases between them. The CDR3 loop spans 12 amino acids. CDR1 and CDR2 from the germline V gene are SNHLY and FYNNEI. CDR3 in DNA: TGTGCCAGCCTGGGGTCAAATTCACCCCTCCACTTT. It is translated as CASLGSNSPLHF. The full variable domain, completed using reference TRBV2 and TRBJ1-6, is EPEVTQTPSHQVTQMGQEVILRCVPISNHLYFYWYRQILGQKVEFLVSFYNNEISEKSEIFDDQFSVERPDGSNFTLKIRSTKLEDSAMYFCASLGSNSPLHFGNGTRLTVT.

Written as DNA, the CDR3 is TGTGCCAGCAGCGGAGGGACAATAACTAACTATGGCTACACCTTC. Translation gives CASSGGTITNYGYTF. The V call is TRBV6-5, the J call TRBJ1-2; D perhaps matches TRBD1 (6 bases). V dropped 6 bases and J dropped 0 bases, with 14 bases sitting between them. There are 15 residues in the CDR3. CDR1 and CDR2 (germline): MNHEY, SVGAGI.

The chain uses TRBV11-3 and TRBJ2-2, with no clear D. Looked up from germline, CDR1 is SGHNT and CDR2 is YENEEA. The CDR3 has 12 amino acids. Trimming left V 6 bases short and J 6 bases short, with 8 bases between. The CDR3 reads CASSRVPGELFF. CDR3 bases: TGTGCCAGCAGTAGGGTTCCCGGGGAGCTGTTTTTT.

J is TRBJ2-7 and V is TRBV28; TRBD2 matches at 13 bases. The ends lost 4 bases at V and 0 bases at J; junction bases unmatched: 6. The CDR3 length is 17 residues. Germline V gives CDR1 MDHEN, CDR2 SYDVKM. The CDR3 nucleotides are TGTGCCAGCAGTTCACCGGGACTAGCGGGATCCTCCTACGAGCAGTACTTC. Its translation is CASSSPGLAGSSYEQYF.

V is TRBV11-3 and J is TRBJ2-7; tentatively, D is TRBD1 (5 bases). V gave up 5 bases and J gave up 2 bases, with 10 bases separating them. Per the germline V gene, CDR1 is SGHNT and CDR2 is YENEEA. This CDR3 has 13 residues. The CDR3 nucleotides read TGTGCCAGCAGCAGAGGACAAGCCTACGAGCAGTACTTC. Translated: CASSRGQAYEQYF.

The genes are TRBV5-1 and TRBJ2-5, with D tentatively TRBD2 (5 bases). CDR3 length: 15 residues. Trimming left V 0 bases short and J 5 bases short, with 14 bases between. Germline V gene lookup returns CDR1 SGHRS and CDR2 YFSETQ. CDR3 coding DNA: TGCGCCAGCAGCTTGGCTAGCAGCCGATCGGAGACCCAGTACTTC. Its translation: CASSLASSRSETQYF.

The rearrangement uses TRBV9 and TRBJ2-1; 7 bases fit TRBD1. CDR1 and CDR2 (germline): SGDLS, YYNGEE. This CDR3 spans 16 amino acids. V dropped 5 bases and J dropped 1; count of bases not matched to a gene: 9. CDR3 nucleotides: TGTGCCAGCAGACAAGACAGGGATAATTCCTACAATGAGCAGTTCTTC. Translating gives CASRQDRDNSYNEQFF.

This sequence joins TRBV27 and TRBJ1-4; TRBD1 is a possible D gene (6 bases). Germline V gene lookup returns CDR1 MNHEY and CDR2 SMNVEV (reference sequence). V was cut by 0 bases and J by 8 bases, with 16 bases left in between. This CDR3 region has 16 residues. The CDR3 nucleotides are TGTGCCAGCAGTTTATCTACAGGGTTTGGGGACGAAAAACTGTTTTTT. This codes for CASSLSTGFGDEKLFF.

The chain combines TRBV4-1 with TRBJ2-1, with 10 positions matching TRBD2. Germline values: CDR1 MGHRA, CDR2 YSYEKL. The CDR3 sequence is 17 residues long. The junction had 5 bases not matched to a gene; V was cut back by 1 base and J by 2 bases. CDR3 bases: TGCGCCAGCAGCCAAGGCCTAGCGGGAGCACCCTACAATGAGCAGTTCTTC. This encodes CASSQGLAGAPYNEQFF.

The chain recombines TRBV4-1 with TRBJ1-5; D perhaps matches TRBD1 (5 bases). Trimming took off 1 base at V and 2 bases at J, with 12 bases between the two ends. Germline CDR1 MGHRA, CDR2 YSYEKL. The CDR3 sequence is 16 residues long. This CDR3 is CASSQGEGLGNQPQHF. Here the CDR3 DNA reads TGCGCCAGCAGCCAAGGGGAGGGGCTCGGCAATCAGCCCCAGCATTTT.

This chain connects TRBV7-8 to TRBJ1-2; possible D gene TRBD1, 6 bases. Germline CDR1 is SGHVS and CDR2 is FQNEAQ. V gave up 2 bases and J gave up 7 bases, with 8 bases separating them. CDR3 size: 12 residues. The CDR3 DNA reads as TGTGCCAGCAGCTTAAGGGGGAGTGGCTACACCTTC. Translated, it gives CASSLRGSGYTF.

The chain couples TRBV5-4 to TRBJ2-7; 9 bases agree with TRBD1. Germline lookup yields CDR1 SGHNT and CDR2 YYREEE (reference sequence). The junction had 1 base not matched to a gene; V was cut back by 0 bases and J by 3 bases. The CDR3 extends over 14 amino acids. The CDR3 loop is CASSLGQGVYEQYF. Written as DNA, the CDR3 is TGTGCCAGCAGCTTGGGACAGGGGGTCTACGAGCAGTACTTC. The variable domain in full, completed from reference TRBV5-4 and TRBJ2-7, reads ETGVTQSPTHLIKTRGQQVTLRCSSQSGHNTVSWYQQALGQGPQFIFQYYREEENGRGNFPPRFSGLQFPNYSSELNVNALELDDSALYLCASSLGQGVYEQYFGPGTRLTVT.

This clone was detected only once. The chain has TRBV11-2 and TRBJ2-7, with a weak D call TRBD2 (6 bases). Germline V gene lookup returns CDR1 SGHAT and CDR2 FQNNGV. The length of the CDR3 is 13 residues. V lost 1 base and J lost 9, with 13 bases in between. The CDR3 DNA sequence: TGTGCCAGCAGCTTAGGCCCACTAGCTGTGCAGTACTTC. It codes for CASSLGPLAVQYF.

CDR3 bases: TGTGCCAGCAGGGTACTAGCGGGAGGTACCGGGGAGCTGTTTTTT. Its translation: CASRVLAGGTGELFF. The V call is TRBV6-1, the J call TRBJ2-2, with TRBD2 identical over 12 bases. Germline V gene lookup returns CDR1 MNHNS and CDR2 SASEGT. This CDR3 is built from 15 residues. The ends lost 6 bases at V and 5 bases at J; junction bases unmatched: 4.

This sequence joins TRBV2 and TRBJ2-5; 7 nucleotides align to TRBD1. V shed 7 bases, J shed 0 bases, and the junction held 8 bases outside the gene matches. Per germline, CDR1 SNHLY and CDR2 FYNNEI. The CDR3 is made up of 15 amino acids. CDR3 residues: CASTIGQAYQETQYF. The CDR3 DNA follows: TGTGCCAGCACCATAGGACAGGCCTACCAAGAGACCCAGTACTTC.

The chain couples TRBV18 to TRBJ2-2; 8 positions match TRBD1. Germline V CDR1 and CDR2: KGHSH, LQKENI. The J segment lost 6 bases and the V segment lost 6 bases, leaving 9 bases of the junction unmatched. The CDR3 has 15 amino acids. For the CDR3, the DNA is TGTGCCAGCTCCCCCGGGCAGGGGGCCGCCGGGGAGCTGTTTTTT. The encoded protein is CASSPGQGAAGELFF.

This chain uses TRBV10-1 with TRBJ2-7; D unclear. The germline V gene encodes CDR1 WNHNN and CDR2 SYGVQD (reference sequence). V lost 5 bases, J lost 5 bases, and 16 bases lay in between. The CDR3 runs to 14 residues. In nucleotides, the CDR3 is TGCGCCAGCAGTAGGCCTACCCAGCCCCACGAGCAGTACTTC. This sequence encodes CASSRPTQPHEQYF.

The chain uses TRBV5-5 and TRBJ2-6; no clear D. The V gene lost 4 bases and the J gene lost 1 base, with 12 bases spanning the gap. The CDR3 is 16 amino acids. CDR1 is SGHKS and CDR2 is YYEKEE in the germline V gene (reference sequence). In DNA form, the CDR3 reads TGTGCCAGCAGCCCTGTACGGGTGTCTGGGGCCAACGTCCTGACTTTC. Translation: CASSPVRVSGANVLTF.

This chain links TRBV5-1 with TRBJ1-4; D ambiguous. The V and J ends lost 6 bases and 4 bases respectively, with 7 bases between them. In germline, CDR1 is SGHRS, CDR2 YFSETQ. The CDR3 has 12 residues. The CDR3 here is CASTSDNEKLFF. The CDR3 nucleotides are TGCGCCAGCACGTCAGATAATGAAAAACTGTTTTTT.